The entry below gives a single T cell receptor beta chain sequence along with its context. Its antigen is not known. The PCR was carried out with 60 Vbeta primers and 13 Jbeta primers. Using immunoSEQ multiplex PCR, the repertoire was profiled, and TCRdb retains in-frame clones only, with some absent. The sample spans 38,000 or so clones; the ten largest clones claim approximately 10%. In germline, CDR1 is SGDLS, CDR2 YYNGEE. This CDR3 is 13 amino acids long. Trimming removed 6 bases from V and 8 bases from J; junction bases left unmatched: 6. This sample is drawn from a study of cytomegalovirus exposure and HLA in healthy donors. Study-level points and caveats: The classifier reportedly diagnosed cytomegalovirus status with high sensitivity and specificity.

Sequencing used PBMCs. This clonotype originated in a middle-aged man in good health and CMV-seropositive. The chain combines TRBV9 with TRBJ1-2; 11 positions match TRBD1. The CDR3 protein is CASTGQGAVGYTF. Here the CDR3 DNA reads TGTGCCAGCACCGGACAGGGGGCTGTAGGCTACACCTTC.